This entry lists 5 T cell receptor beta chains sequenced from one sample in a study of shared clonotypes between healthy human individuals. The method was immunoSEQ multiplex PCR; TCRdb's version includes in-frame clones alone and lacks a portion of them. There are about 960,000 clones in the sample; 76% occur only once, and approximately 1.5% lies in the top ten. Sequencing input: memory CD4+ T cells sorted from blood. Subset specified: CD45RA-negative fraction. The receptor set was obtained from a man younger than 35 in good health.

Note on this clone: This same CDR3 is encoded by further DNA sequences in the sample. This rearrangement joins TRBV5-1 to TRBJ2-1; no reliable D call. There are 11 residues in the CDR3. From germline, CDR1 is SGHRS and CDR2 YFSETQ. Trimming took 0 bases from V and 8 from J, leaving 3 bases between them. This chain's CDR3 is CASSLGYEQFF. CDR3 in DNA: TGCGCCAGCAGCTTGGGGTATGAGCAGTTCTTC.

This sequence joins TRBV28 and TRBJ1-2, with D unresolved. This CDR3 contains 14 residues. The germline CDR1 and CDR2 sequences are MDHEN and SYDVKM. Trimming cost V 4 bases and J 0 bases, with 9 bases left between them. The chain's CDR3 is CASSSRPTNYGYTF. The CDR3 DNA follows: TGTGCCAGCAGTTCCCGACCTACTAACTATGGCTACACCTTC.

CDR3 in amino acids: CASEPGQGSYEQYF. DNA of the CDR3: TGTGCTAGCGAACCGGGACAGGGGTCCTACGAGCAGTACTTC. V is TRBV12-5 and J is TRBJ2-7, with 10 bases matching TRBD1. Losses at the gene ends were 9 bases for V and 1 base for J; bases not matched to a gene: 6. Per the germline V gene, CDR1 is LGHNT and CDR2 is FRNRAP. The CDR3 spans 14 residues. The whole variable domain, remainder taken from reference TRBV12-5 and TRBJ2-7, is DARVTQTPRHKVTEMGQEVTMRCQPILGHNTVFWYRQTMMQGLELLAYFRNRAPLDDSGMPKDRFSAEMPDATLATLKIQPSEPRDSAVYFCASEPGQGSYEQYFGPGTRLTVT.

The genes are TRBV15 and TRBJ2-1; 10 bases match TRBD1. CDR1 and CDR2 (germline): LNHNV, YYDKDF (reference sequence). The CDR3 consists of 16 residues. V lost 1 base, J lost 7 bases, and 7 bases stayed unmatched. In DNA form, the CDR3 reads TGTGCCACCAGCAGAGCCGGACAGGGGGGGTGGAATGAGCAGTTCTTC. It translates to CATSRAGQGGWNEQFF. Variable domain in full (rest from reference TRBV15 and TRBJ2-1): DAMVIQNPRYQVTQFGKPVTLSCSQTLNHNVMYWYQQKSSQAPKLLFHYYDKDFNNEADTPDNFQSRRPNTSFCFLDIRSPGLGDTAMYLCATSRAGQGGWNEQFFGPGTRLTVL.

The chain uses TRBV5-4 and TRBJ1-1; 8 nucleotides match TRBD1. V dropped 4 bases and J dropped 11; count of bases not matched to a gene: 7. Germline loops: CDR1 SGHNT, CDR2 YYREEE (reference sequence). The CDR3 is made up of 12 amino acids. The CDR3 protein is CASSDDRGRAFF. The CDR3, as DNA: TGTGCCAGCAGCGACGACAGGGGTCGGGCTTTCTTT.